This TCR beta chain was sequenced during a study of CXCR3-negative and CXCR3-positive naive CD8 T cells (dated by TCRdb to between 2017 and 2020). With regard to the full study: In total, some 130 million TRB reads were obtained, corresponding to roughly 1.5 +/- 0.3 million reads per library. The diversity and physicochemical repertoire analyses included 11 donors pooled from two independent experiments. Naive subsets from about 5 donors and memory cells from 3 donors were included in the TRBV-TRBJ cluster analysis.

For each CD8+ T cell subset, flow sorting was done in triplicate, and roughly 310,000 cells per subset went directly into RLT lysis buffer. To keep memory contaminants out, a stringent definition of naive CD8+ T cells was applied: CD45RO-CCR7+CD27+CD95-. Using standard density gradient centrifugation, peripheral blood mononuclear cells were isolated from buffy coats. A FACSAria III was used to flow-sort naive CXCR3-negative and CXCR3-positive CD8+ T cells. An RNeasy Mini Kit was used to extract total RNA from the sorted cells. From the cysteine up to the phenylalanine, the CDR3 has a length of 15 residues. A DNA sequence was not provided. CDR1 and CDR2 (SEHNR, FQNEAQ) derive from the germline V gene (reference sequence). As to this clonotype: Its antigen remains undetermined.

Sequenced on a NextSeq 550. The Human TCR Profiling Kit (MiLaboratory) was used to make UMI-labeled 5' RACE TRB cDNA libraries. cDNA synthesis used the entire amount of extracted RNA, and PCR amplification then used the entire amount of cDNA produced. The libraries were made side by side, with each library going through the same number of PCR cycles. Per the original workflow: With a requirement of at least two reads per UMI, MIGEC and MiXCR extracted about 50,000 +/- 10,000 unique UMI-labeled TRB cDNA molecules per library. Each library averaged roughly 40,000 +/- 10,000 functional in-frame TRB CDR3 nucleotide clonotypes without stop codons. After each sample was downsampled to 5000 UMI-labeled TRB molecules, VDJtools was used to calculate diversity metrics such as normalized Shannon-Wiener and Chao1. VDJtools was used to calculate clonotype-size-weighted physicochemical properties of the central five CDR3 residues, namely interaction energy, strength, volume and Kidera factor 4. After reprocessing by TCRdb, each CDR3 protein sequence is one entry, and no DNA is given. The V and J calls reflect TCRdb's pipeline rather than the authors' work. The table for this sample records some 120,000 distinct CDR3 sequences. Of the sample, roughly 0.59% is held by the ten largest clones.

Results and caveats for the whole study, not just this receptor: Naive CXCR3-negative and CXCR3-positive cells from the same donor showed similar TRBV-TRBJ usage, whereas memory cells showed distinct patterns. Because surface CD5, which is linked to self-reactivity in mice, was comparable between the naive subsets, TCR interaction strength was also inferred from the physicochemical properties of TRB CDR3s. Both naive subsets had comparably high repertoire diversity, while memory CD8+ T cells had much lower repertoire diversity. Freshly isolated PBMCs were used for most assays because CXCR3 expression partially decreased after cryopreservation. Compared with CXCR3-negative naive cells, CXCR3-positive naive cells had TRB CDR3s with higher hydrophobicity (lower Kidera factor 4), lower energy, and higher strength and volume indices.

The sample consisted of naive CXCR3+ CD8+ T cells from blood. The intended sense of this specimen's cell subset or site label: CD45RO-CCR7+CD27+CD95- naive CD8+ T cells expressing CXCR3 (TNR3+). The chain is assembled from TRBV7-9 and TRBJ1-1. This receptor was obtained from a human donor in good health. Some clones in this sample may be carry-over from other donors' samples. The CDR3 region reads CASSLTGGSRTEAFF.